Each of the 20 T cell receptor beta chains below was sequenced from the same sample in a study of shared clonotypes between healthy human individuals. The method was immunoSEQ multiplex PCR; TCRdb's version includes in-frame clones alone and lacks a portion of them. The repertoire holds roughly 700,000 clones, with around 72% as singletons. The sample comprised memory CD4+ T cells sorted from blood. The subset: CD45RA-negative fraction. The receptors come from a young woman in good health.

The CDR3, as DNA: TGTGCCAGCAGCCTATCCCCGTCGAACACTGAAGCTTTCTTT. As protein: CASSLSPSNTEAFF. This chain uses TRBV7-2 with TRBJ1-1; D gene uncertain. The CDR3 is 14 residues long. Germline CDR1 and CDR2: SGHTA and FQGNSA. V was shortened by 5 bases and J by 1 base, with 11 bases between the two germline ends.

The chain links TRBV28 to TRBJ2-7, with D perhaps given as TRBD1 or TRBD2 (5 bases each). The germline gives CDR1 MDHEN, CDR2 SYDVKM. V was shortened by 4 bases and J by 3 bases, with 10 bases between the two germline ends. This CDR3 spans 13 amino acids. CDR3 nucleotide sequence: TGTGCCAGCAGTTCCCGGGACGGCTACGAGCAGTACTTC. Its protein is CASSSRDGYEQYF.

This chain uses TRBV28 with TRBJ2-2; D ambiguous. Germline loops: CDR1 MDHEN, CDR2 SYDVKM. The CDR3 length is 14 residues. Trimming left V 9 bases short and J 3 bases short, with 14 bases between. CDR3 amino acids: CASREFFDTGELFF. As DNA, the CDR3 is TGTGCCAGTCGAGAGTTTTTCGACACCGGGGAGCTGTTTTTT. The full variable domain, with the rest looked up from reference TRBV28 and TRBJ2-2, is DVKVTQSSRYLVKRTGEKVFLECVQDMDHENMFWYRQDPGLGLRLIYFSYDVKMKEKGDIPEGYSVSREKKERFSLILESASTNQTSMYLCASREFFDTGELFFGEGSRLTVL.

The chain links TRBV2 to TRBJ1-6, with D unclear. CDR3 length: 14 residues. V gave up 0 bases and J gave up 7 bases, with 7 bases separating them. Germline V gene lookup returns CDR1 SNHLY and CDR2 FYNNEI. The CDR3 here is CASSEATGNSPLHF. The CDR3 DNA follows: TGTGCCAGCAGTGAAGCCACGGGCAATTCACCCCTCCACTTT.

This clone was counted ten times or more. The rearrangement uses TRBV2 and TRBJ1-5; 7 bases align to TRBD1. J gave up 9 bases and V 2 bases, and 4 bases lay outside the gene matches. The CDR3 loop spans 13 amino acids. Germline V gene data show CDR1 as SNHLY and CDR2 as FYNNEI. The CDR3 DNA reads TGTGCCAGCAGTGAAACAGGGGAGACGCCCCAGCATTTT. As protein: CASSETGETPQHF.

The CDR3 here is CASSYAIAGTYEQYF. The CDR3 region has the DNA TGTGCCAGCAGCTACGCTATAGCGGGGACCTACGAGCAGTACTTC. The chain recombines TRBV11-1 with TRBJ2-7; 8 bases line up with TRBD2. The trim removed 4 bases at V and 2 bases at J, leaving 7 bases unmatched. In germline, CDR1 is SGHAT, CDR2 FQDESV (reference sequence). CDR3 size: 15 residues.

This clone was detected only once. The chain couples TRBV6-6 to TRBJ2-4; TRBD1 agrees at 9 bases. CDR1 and CDR2 from the germline V gene are MNHNY and SVGAGI (reference sequence). The CDR3 is 16 amino acids. The V gene end was trimmed by 4 bases and the J gene end by 2 bases; junction bases not matched to a gene: 6. The CDR3 loop reads CASSSLQGASKNIQYF. CDR3 coding DNA: TGTGCCAGCAGTTCATTACAGGGGGCGTCCAAAAACATTCAGTACTTC.

This clone turned up a few times. The genes are TRBV6-6 and TRBJ2-1; D is perhaps TRBD2 (6 bases). Germline lookup yields CDR1 MNHNY and CDR2 SVGAGI (reference sequence). Trimming left V 8 bases short and J 4 bases short, with 15 bases between. This CDR3 comprises 14 residues. Here the CDR3 DNA reads TGTGCCAGCGGGGGAGGAGCGAAGTACAATGAGCAGTTCTTC. As protein: CASGGGAKYNEQFF.

Concerning this clone itself: Other DNA sequences in the sample encode the same CDR3. This chain joins TRBV5-4 and TRBJ2-3; 7 positions match TRBD1. From germline, CDR1 is SGHNT and CDR2 YYREEE (reference sequence). V gave up 0 bases and J gave up 6 bases; unmatched junction bases: 1. CDR3 length: 13 amino acids. CDR3 nucleotides: TGTGCCAGCAGCTTGGAGGGGGCCGATACGCAGTATTTT. Its translation: CASSLEGADTQYF.

The sample holds a few counts of this clone. V is TRBV5-5 and J is TRBJ1-2; unclear D gene. V was cut by 0 bases and J by 11 bases, with 11 bases left in between. The CDR3 covers 12 residues. Germline V gene data show CDR1 as SGHKS and CDR2 as YYEKEE (reference sequence). The CDR3 spells CASSLEGNGYTF. The DNA for the CDR3 is TGTGCCAGCAGCTTGGAGGGTAACGGTTACACCTTC.

V and J are TRBV6-1 and TRBJ1-2, with D unresolved. V was shortened by 11 bases and J by 0 bases, with 10 bases between the two germline ends. CDR1 and CDR2 from the germline V gene are MNHNS and SASEGT. This CDR3 is 12 amino acids long. In DNA, the CDR3 is TGTGCCGCCCGTTCGGCTAACTATGGCTACACCTTC. Translated: CAARSANYGYTF.

This clone was detected only once. In DNA, the CDR3 is TGTGCCACCTCAGTCACAGGGCAGTCCTACGAGCAGTACTTC. Translation gives CATSVTGQSYEQYF. The rearrangement uses TRBV15 and TRBJ2-7, with D tentatively TRBD1 (6 bases). Germline loops: CDR1 LNHNV, CDR2 YYDKDF (reference sequence). CDR3 length: 14 residues. V lost 8 bases and J 1 base, leaving 15 bases between the germline ends.

This sequence joins TRBV29-1 and TRBJ1-1, with a possible D match to TRBD1 (6 bases). The CDR3 runs to 14 residues. Trimming took off 6 bases at V and 4 bases at J, with 18 bases between the two ends. CDR1 and CDR2 from the germline V gene are SQVTM and ANQGSEA. In nucleotides, the CDR3 is TGCAGCGTAGTGAGAGGGGGTTCGCGCACTGAAGCTTTCTTT. As protein: CSVVRGGSRTEAFF.

Note on this clone: The same CDR3 is also encoded by other DNA sequences in this sample. The chain couples TRBV11-2 to TRBJ1-5; D remains unclear. This CDR3 is 13 amino acids long. V was clipped by 6 bases and J by 1 base, with 7 bases between them. The germline CDR1 and CDR2 sequences are SGHAT and FQNNGV. In DNA form, the CDR3 reads TGTGCCAGCAGTCTCGGGAGCAATCAGCCCCAGCATTTT. It translates to CASSLGSNQPQHF.

There are a few counts of this clone. The chain recombines TRBV28 with TRBJ1-5; tentatively, D is TRBD1 (6 bases). Germline lookup yields CDR1 MDHEN and CDR2 SYDVKM. The CDR3 consists of 17 residues. Trimming removed 2 bases from V and 0 bases from J, with 14 bases in between. CDR3 nucleotide sequence: TGTGCCAGCAGTTTACACCGGGGGGCAGTTAGCAATCAGCCCCAGCATTTT. Translation: CASSLHRGAVSNQPQHF.

Comment on this clone: A much larger clone lies one base from this, so it may be a read error. CDR3 bases: TGTGCCAGCAGCTTAACTTCTGGGGCCAACGTCCTGACTTTC. This codes for CASSLTSGANVLTF. The chain has TRBV7-3 and TRBJ2-6, with no clear D. Germline V gene lookup returns CDR1 SGHTA and CDR2 FQGTGA. This CDR3 is 14 amino acids long. Trimming left V 0 bases short and J 1 base short, with 1 base between.

This chain uses TRBV5-8 with TRBJ2-5; D not resolved. CDR3 length equals 13 residues. The V and J ends lost 1 base and 5 bases respectively, with 9 bases between them. Germline lookup yields CDR1 SGHTS and CDR2 YDEGEE. This chain's CDR3 is CASSLKKLETQYF. In DNA form, the CDR3 reads TGTGCCAGCAGCTTGAAAAAGCTGGAGACCCAGTACTTC.

This chain connects TRBV2 to TRBJ2-3; TRBD1 matches at 11 bases. With V trimmed by 8 bases and J by 6 bases, 10 bases remained unmatched. CDR1 is SNHLY and CDR2 is FYNNEI in the germline V gene. The CDR3 extends over 15 amino acids. CDR3 sequence reads: CASGGDRGARDTQYF. Here the CDR3 DNA reads TGTGCCAGCGGTGGGGACAGGGGGGCGCGGGATACGCAGTATTTT.

The rearrangement uses TRBV6-5 and TRBJ2-1; unclear D gene. The CDR3 spans 13 residues. The germline CDR1 and CDR2 sequences are MNHEY and SVGAGI. The ends were cut back, 5 bases at V and 12 bases at J, with 17 bases in the middle. This CDR3 reads CASSQQPLSGQFF. In DNA form, the CDR3 reads TGTGCCAGCAGTCAGCAACCCCTTAGTGGGCAGTTCTTC.

As for this clone: A much larger clone lies a single base off, so this may be a read error. This sample also contains other DNA sequences that code for the same CDR3. The rearrangement links TRBV5-1 to TRBJ1-1; D is uncertain. The V end was cut by 0 bases, the J end by 5 bases, with 8 bases between. Germline CDR1 and CDR2: SGHRS and YFSETQ. The CDR3 consists of 13 residues. CDR3: CASSLGQVTEAFF. DNA of the CDR3: TGCGCCAGCAGCTTGGGGCAGGTGACTGAAGCTTTCTTT.